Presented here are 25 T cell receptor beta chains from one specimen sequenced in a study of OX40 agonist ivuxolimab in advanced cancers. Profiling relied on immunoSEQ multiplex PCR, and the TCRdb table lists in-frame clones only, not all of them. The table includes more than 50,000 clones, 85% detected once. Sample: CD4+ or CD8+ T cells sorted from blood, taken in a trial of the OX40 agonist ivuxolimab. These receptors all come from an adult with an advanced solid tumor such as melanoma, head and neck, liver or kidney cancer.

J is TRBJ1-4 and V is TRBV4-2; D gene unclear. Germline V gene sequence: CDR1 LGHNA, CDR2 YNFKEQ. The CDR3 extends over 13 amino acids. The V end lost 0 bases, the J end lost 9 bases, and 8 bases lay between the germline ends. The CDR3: CASSQEPGKKLFF. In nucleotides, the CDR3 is TGTGCCAGCAGCCAAGAACCGGGGAAAAAACTGTTTTTT.

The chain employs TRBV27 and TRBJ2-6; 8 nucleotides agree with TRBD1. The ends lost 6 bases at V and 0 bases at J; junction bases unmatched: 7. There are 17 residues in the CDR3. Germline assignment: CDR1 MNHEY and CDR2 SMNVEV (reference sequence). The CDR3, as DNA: TGTGCCAGCAGCTCCGGGACAGGTCTCTCTGGGGCCAACGTCCTGACTTTC. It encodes CASSSGTGLSGANVLTF.

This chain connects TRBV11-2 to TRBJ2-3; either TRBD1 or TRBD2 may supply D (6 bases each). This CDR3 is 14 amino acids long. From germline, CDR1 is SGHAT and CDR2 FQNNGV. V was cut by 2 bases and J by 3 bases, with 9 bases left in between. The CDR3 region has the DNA TGTGCCAGCAGCTTATGGGGGGCAACAGATACGCAGTATTTT. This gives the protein CASSLWGATDTQYF.

This CDR3 reads CASTPEGRTEAFF. The CDR3 region has the DNA TGTGCCAGCACCCCGGAAGGGAGGACTGAAGCTTTCTTT. The V and J genes are TRBV11-2 and TRBJ1-1, with unresolved D. This CDR3 has 13 residues. V was clipped by 7 bases and J by 5 bases, with 14 bases between them. The germline gives CDR1 SGHAT, CDR2 FQNNGV.

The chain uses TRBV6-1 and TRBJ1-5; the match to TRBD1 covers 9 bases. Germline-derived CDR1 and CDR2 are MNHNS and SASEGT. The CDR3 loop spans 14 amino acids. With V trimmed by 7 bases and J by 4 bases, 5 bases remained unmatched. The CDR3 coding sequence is TGTGCCAGCACTATTGGGACAGGGAATCAGCCCCAGCATTTT. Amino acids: CASTIGTGNQPQHF.

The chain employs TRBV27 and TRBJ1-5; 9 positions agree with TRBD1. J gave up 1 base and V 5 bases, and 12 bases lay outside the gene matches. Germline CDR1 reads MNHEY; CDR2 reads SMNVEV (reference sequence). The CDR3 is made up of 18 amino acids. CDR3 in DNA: TGTGCCAGCAGTAGAACCGGGACAGGGAGGGGGAGCAATCAGCCCCAGCATTTT. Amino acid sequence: CASSRTGTGRGSNQPQHF.

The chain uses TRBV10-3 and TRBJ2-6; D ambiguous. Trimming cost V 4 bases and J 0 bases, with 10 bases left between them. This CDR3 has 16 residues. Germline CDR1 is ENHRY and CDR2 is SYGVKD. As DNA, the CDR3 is TGTGCCATCAGTGGCCAAAATAACTCTGGGGCCAACGTCCTGACTTTC. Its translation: CAISGQNNSGANVLTF.

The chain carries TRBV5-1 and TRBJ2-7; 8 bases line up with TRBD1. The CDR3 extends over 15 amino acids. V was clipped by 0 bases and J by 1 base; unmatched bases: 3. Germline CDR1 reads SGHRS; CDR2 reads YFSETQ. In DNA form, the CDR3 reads TGCGCCAGCAGCTTGGTCACAGGGGGTTCCTACGAGCAGTACTTC. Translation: CASSLVTGGSYEQYF.

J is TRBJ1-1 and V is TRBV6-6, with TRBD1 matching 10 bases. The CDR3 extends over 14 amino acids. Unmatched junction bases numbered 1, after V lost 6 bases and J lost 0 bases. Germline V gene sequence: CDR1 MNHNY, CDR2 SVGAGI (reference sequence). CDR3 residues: CASRTGGVNTEAFF. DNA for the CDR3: TGTGCCAGCAGGACAGGGGGCGTGAACACTGAAGCTTTCTTT.

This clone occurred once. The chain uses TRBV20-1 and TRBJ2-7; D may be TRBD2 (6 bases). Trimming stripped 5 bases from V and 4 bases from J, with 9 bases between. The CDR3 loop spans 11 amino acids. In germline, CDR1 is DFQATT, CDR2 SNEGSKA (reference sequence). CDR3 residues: CSALADYEQYF. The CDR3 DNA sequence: TGCAGTGCTTTAGCGGATTACGAGCAGTACTTC.

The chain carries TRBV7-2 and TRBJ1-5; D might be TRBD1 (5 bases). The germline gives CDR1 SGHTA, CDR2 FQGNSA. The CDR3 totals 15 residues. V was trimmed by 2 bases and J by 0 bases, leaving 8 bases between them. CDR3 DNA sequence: TGTGCCAGCAGCTTAAGACAGCTTAGCAATCAGCCCCAGCATTTT. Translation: CASSLRQLSNQPQHF.

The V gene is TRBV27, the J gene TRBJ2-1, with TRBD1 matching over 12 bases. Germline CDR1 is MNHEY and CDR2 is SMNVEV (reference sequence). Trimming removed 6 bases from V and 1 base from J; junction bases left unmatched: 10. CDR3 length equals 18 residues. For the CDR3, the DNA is TGTGCCAGCAGCAAAGGGGGACAGGGGGCAAGGTCCTACAATGAGCAGTTCTTC. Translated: CASSKGGQGARSYNEQFF.

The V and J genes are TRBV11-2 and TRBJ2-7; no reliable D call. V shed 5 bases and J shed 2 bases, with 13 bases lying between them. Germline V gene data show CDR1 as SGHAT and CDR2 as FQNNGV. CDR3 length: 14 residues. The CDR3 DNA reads TGTGCCAGCAGCGCGACATTGTCTACCTACGAGCAGTACTTC. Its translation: CASSATLSTYEQYF.

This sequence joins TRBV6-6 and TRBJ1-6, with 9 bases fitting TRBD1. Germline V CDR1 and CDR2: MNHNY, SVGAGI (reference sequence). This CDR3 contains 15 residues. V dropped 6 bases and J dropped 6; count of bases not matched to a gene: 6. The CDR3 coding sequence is TGTGCCAGCAGGGGGGGACAGGGAATTAATTCACCCCTCCACTTT. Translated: CASRGGQGINSPLHF.

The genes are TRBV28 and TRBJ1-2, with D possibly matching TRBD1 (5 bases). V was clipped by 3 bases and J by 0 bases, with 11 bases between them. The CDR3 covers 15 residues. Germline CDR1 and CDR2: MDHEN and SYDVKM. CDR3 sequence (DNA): TGTGCCAGCAGTTTGGGGGGTTGGTCTAACTATGGCTACACCTTC. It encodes CASSLGGWSNYGYTF.

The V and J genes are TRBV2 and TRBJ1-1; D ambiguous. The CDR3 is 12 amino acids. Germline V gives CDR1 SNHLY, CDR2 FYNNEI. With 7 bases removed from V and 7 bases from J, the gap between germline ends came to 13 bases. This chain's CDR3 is CASKPDRGEAFF. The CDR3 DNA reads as TGTGCCAGCAAGCCGGACCGGGGTGAAGCTTTCTTT.

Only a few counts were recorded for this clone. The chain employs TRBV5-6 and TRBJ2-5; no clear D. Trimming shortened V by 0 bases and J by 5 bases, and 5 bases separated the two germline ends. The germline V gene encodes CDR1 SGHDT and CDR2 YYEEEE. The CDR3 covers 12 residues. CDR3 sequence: CASSLGQETQYF. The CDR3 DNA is TGTGCCAGCAGCTTGGGGCAGGAGACCCAGTACTTC.

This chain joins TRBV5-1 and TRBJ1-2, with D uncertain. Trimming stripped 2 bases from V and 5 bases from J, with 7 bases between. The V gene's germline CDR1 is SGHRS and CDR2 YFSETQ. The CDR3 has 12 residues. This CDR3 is CASSFNSYGYTF. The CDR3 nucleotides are TGCGCCAGCAGCTTCAACAGTTATGGCTACACCTTC. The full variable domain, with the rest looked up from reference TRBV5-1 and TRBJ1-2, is KAGVTQTPRYLIKTRGQQVTLSCSPISGHRSVSWYQQTPGQGLQFLFEYFSETQRNKGNFPGRFSGRQFSNSRSEMNVSTLELGDSALYLCASSFNSYGYTFGSGTRLTVV.

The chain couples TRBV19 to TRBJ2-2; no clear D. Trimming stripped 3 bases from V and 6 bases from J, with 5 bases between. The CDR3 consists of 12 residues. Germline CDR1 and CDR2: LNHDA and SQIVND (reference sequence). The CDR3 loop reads CASSIPAGELFF. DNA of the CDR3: TGTGCCAGTAGTATCCCGGCCGGGGAGCTGTTTTTT.

The CDR3 reads CASSEMTGIRTDTQYF. For the CDR3, the DNA is TGTGCCAGCAGTGAAATGACGGGGATTCGCACAGATACGCAGTATTTT. V usage is TRBV25-1 and J usage is TRBJ2-3, with a tentative D call TRBD2 (5 bases). The CDR3 contains 16 residues. In germline, CDR1 is MGHDK, CDR2 SYGVNS. V was cut by 2 bases and J by 1 base, with 13 bases left in between.

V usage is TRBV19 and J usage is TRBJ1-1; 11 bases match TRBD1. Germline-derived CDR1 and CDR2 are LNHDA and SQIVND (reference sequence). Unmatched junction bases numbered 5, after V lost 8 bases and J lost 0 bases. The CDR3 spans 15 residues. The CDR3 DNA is TGTGCCAGTCGGGACAGGGGGAACATGAACACTGAAGCTTTCTTT. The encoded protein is CASRDRGNMNTEAFF.

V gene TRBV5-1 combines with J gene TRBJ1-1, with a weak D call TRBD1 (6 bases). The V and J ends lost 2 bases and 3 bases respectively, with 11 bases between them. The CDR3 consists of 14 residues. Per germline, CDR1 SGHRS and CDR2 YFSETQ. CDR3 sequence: CASSFRGKDTEAFF. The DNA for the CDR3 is TGCGCCAGCAGCTTCAGGGGAAAGGACACTGAAGCTTTCTTT.

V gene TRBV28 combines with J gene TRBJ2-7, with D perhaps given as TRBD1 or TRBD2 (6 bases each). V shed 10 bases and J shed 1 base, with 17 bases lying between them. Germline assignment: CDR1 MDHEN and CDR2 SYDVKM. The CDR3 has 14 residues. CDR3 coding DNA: TGTGCCACATTACGCGGGGACATATCCTACGAGCAGTACTTC. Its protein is CATLRGDISYEQYF. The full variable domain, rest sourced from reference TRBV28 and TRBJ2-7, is DVKVTQSSRYLVKRTGEKVFLECVQDMDHENMFWYRQDPGLGLRLIYFSYDVKMKEKGDIPEGYSVSREKKERFSLILESASTNQTSMYLCATLRGDISYEQYFGPGTRLTVT.

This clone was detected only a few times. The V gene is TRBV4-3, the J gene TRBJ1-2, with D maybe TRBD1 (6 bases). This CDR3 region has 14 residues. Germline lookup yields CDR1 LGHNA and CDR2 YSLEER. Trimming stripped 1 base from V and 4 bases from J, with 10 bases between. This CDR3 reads CASSQAGGLYGYTF. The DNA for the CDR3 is TGCGCCAGCAGCCAAGCCGGGGGGCTCTATGGCTACACCTTC.

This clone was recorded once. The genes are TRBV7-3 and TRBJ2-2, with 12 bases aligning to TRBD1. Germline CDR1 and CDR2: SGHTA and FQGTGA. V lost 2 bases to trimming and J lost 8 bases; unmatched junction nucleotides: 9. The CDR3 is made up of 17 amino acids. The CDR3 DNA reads TGTGCCAGCAGCTTATATGGGACAGGGGGCCACGCTGGGGAGCTGTTTTTT. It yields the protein CASSLYGTGGHAGELFF.